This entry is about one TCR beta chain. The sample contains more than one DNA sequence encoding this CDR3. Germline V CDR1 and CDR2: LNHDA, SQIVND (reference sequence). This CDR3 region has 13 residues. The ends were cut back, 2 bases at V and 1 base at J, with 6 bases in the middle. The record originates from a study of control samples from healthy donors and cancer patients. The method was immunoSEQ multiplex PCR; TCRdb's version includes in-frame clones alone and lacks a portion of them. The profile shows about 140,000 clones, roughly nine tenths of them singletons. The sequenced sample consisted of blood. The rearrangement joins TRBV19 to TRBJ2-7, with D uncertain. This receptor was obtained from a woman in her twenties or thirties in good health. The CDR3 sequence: CASSISGSYEQYF. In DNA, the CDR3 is TGTGCCAGTAGTATAAGTGGGTCCTACGAGCAGTACTTC.